Included here is one TCR beta chain sequence, with context. Its antigen is undetermined. The data belong to a study of cytomegalovirus exposure and HLA in healthy donors. Study-wide points: Follow-up analysis later connected one missense variant in DCLRE1C with trimming of TCR beta V- and J-genes. Productive status was seen about 90% or about 30% of the time for most TCR beta V segments in an earlier analysis.

It was with 60 Vbeta and 13 Jbeta primers that the PCR ran. In the authors' methods: Counted up in a later analysis, unique TCR beta chains came to some 82 million, with around 11 million shared. The data were produced by immunoSEQ multiplex PCR, yet TCRdb's version contains in-frame clones alone and is incomplete. That table is the source of V, J and clone size, and D and trimming were worked out from the DNA. The table includes fewer than 150,000 clones, roughly four fifths detected once. This clonotype was sampled from a man aged 25-40 years in good health and CMV-seronegative. The source material was PBMCs.

The CDR3 DNA reads as TGCGCCAGCAGCTACGACAGCTACATGAACACTGAAGCTTTCTTT. Its translation is CASSYDSYMNTEAFF. V gene TRBV5-1 combines with J gene TRBJ1-1, with a possible D match to TRBD1 (5 bases). V was clipped by 3 bases and J by 0 bases, with 12 bases between them. Per the germline V gene, CDR1 is SGHRS and CDR2 is YFSETQ. This CDR3 comprises 15 residues.